A selection of T cell receptor beta chains follows, all from one sample in a study of T cells in Graves' hyperthyroidism and ophthalmopathy. TCRdb reprocessed the multiplex PCR reads via MiXCR and lists one record per CDR3 protein. The sample yields 400,000 or so distinct CDR3 sequences, around 15% seen once. Material: blood. These receptors all come from a woman in her twenties or thirties with Graves' ophthalmopathy. Each CDR3 is given with its conserved first and last residue. D genes are given only for firm matches. Clone sizes are given selectively: once, few, many, or a class where the clone is expanded.

J: TRBJ1-5; D: -; V: TRBV12-5; size: many; CDR3: CASGFGGGGNQPQHF; DNA: TGTGCTAGTGGTTTCGGGGGAGGGGGCAATCAGCCCCAGCATTTT
J: TRBJ2-1; D: TRBD2; V: TRBV11-3; size: many; CDR3: CASSSLGGGNYNEQFF; DNA: TGTGCCAGCAGCTCCCTTGGCGGGGGGAACTACAATGAGCAGTTCTTC
J: TRBJ1-2; D: -; V: TRBV7-9; size: many; CDR3: CASSLAGTERGNYGYTF; DNA: TGTGCCAGCAGCTTAGCCGGAACTGAGCGAGGGAACTATGGCTACACCTTC
J: TRBJ2-2; D: TRBD1; V: TRBV10-3; size: many; CDR3: CAIKQGAGGELFF; DNA: TGTGCCATCAAACAGGGGGCCGGCGGGGAGCTGTTTTTT
J: TRBJ1-2; D: -; V: TRBV28; size: many; CDR3: CASSLFDLTHRVRYGYTF; DNA: TGTGCCAGCAGTCTTTTTGACCTGACCCACAGAGTCCGCTATGGCTACACCTTC
J: TRBJ2-1; D: TRBD2; V: TRBV11-1; size: many; CDR3: CASSLVFSGGDNEQFF; DNA: TGTGCCAGCAGCTTAGTTTTTAGCGGGGGGGACAATGAGCAGTTCTTC
J: TRBJ2-1; D: TRBD2; V: TRBV29-1; size: many; CDR3: CSVEPGTSGGNEQFF; DNA: TGCAGCGTTGAGCCCGGGACTAGCGGGGGTAATGAGCAGTTCTTC
J: TRBJ2-5; D: TRBD1; V: TRBV3-1; size: few; CDR3: CASSPGTGDSQETQYF; DNA: TGTGCCAGCAGCCCCGGGACAGGGGACAGCCAAGAGACCCAGTACTTC
J: TRBJ1-6; D: -; V: TRBV2; size: many; CDR3: CASSTGNYNSPLHF; DNA: TGTGCCAGCAGCACGGGAAACTATAATTCACCCCTCCACTTT
J: TRBJ2-7; D: TRBD2; V: TRBV28; size: few; CDR3: CASTRPGLPRGEQYF; DNA: TGTGCCAGCACCCGCCCGGGACTACCTAGGGGCGAGCAGTACTTC
J: TRBJ2-1; D: TRBD2; V: TRBV27; size: -; CDR3: CASSRPTSGGYNEQFF; DNA: TGTGCCAGCAGTCGACCGACTAGCGGGGGTTACAATGAGCAGTTCTTC
J: TRBJ1-5; D: -; V: TRBV5-8; size: many; CDR3: CASSLLSAISNQPQHF; DNA: TGTGCCAGCAGCTTATTATCAGCCATTAGCAATCAGCCCCAGCATTTT
J: TRBJ2-4; D: -; V: TRBV28; size: many; CDR3: CASSFPGAAAKNIQYF; DNA: TGTGCCAGCAGTTTCCCAGGTGCGGCAGCCAAAAACATTCAGTACTTC
J: TRBJ1-4; D: TRBD1; V: TRBV2; size: many; CDR3: CAWEGQSSNEKLFF; DNA: TGTGCCTGGGAGGGACAGTCCTCTAATGAAAAACTGTTTTTT
J: TRBJ2-7; D: TRBD1; V: TRBV20-1; size: many; CDR3: CSALNQDRAYEQYF; DNA: TGCAGTGCGCTTAACCAAGACAGGGCCTACGAGCAGTACTTC
J: TRBJ2-1; D: -; V: TRBV7-3; size: many; CDR3: CASSLTGGQTGNEQFF; DNA: TGTGCCAGCAGCTTAACCGGGGGGCAAACTGGCAATGAGCAGTTCTTC
J: TRBJ2-7; D: TRBD1; V: TRBV28; size: many; CDR3: CASSSQGQTLLEQYF; DNA: TGTGCCAGCAGTTCACAGGGGCAAACCCTACTCGAGCAGTACTTC
J: TRBJ1-2; D: TRBD1; V: TRBV11-2; size: many; CDR3: CASSVDRGYGYTF; DNA: TGTGCCAGCAGCGTCGACAGGGGCTATGGCTACACCTTC
J: TRBJ1-2; D: -; V: TRBV7-2; size: once; CDR3: CASSLDGGWNYGYTF; DNA: TGTGCCAGCAGCTTAGACGGGGGGTGGAACTATGGCTACACCTTC
J: TRBJ2-2; D: -; V: TRBV10-1; size: many; CDR3: CASATERNTGELFF; DNA: TGCGCCAGCGCAACGGAGCGAAACACCGGGGAGCTGTTTTTT
J: TRBJ1-5; D: TRBD1; V: TRBV12-3/TRBV12-4; size: many; CDR3: CASTPGQGNQPQHF; DNA: TGTGCCAGCACCCCCGGACAGGGCAATCAGCCCCAGCATTTT
J: TRBJ2-1; D: TRBD2; V: TRBV11-2; size: -; CDR3: CASSLHRVAGAYNEQFF; DNA: TGTGCCAGCAGCCTCCACCGGGTAGCGGGGGCCTACAATGAGCAGTTCTTC
J: TRBJ1-2; D: -; V: TRBV9; size: many; CDR3: CASSQEGGGYTF; DNA: TGTGCCAGCAGTCAGGAGGGTGGTGGCTACACCTTC
J: TRBJ2-7; D: -; V: TRBV10-3; size: many; CDR3: CAISEGLGTHEQYF; DNA: TGTGCCATCAGTGAAGGGCTAGGCACCCACGAGCAGTACTTC
J: TRBJ2-7; D: -; V: TRBV7-2; size: many; CDR3: CASSLYRAYEQYF; DNA: TGTGCCAGCAGCTTATACAGGGCCTACGAGCAGTACTTC
J: TRBJ2-7; D: -; V: TRBV7-8; size: few; CDR3: CASSLDGLPSYEQYF; DNA: TGTGCCAGCAGCTTAGATGGACTACCCTCCTACGAGCAGTACTTC
J: TRBJ2-7; D: TRBD2; V: TRBV4-1; size: -; CDR3: CASSQSGLAGHYEQYF; DNA: TGCGCCAGCAGCCAATCTGGACTAGCGGGGCACTACGAGCAGTACTTC
J: TRBJ2-2; D: -; V: TRBV2; size: few; CDR3: CASRQPWDSEGELFF; DNA: TGTGCCAGCCGCCAGCCCTGGGACTCAGAGGGGGAGCTGTTTTTT
J: TRBJ1-4; D: -; V: TRBV30; size: many; CDR3: CAWSRTEATNEKLFF; DNA: TGTGCCTGGAGTAGGACTGAAGCAACTAATGAAAAACTGTTTTTT
J: TRBJ1-3; D: -; V: TRBV2; size: many; CDR3: CASSEGFPGNTIYF; DNA: TGTGCCAGCAGTGAGGGATTTCCTGGAAACACCATATATTTT
J: TRBJ2-7; D: TRBD2; V: TRBV3-1; size: -; CDR3: CASSLTSGSYEQYF; DNA: TGTGCCAGCAGCCTTACTAGCGGGTCCTACGAGCAGTACTTC
J: TRBJ1-5; D: -; V: TRBV19; size: few; CDR3: CASTASGNQPQHF; DNA: TGTGCCAGTACGGCTAGCGGCAATCAGCCCCAGCATTTT
J: TRBJ1-5; D: TRBD1; V: TRBV30; size: few; CDR3: CAWSGGQGGQPQHF; DNA: TGTGCCTGGAGTGGAGGACAGGGAGGTCAGCCCCAGCATTTT
J: TRBJ2-3; D: TRBD2; V: TRBV20-1; size: -; CDR3: CSPGGLAGGADTQYF; DNA: TGCAGTCCTGGGGGACTAGCGGGGGGTGCAGATACGCAGTATTTT
J: TRBJ1-5; D: -; V: TRBV6-5; size: -; CDR3: CASSYSTASNQPQHF; DNA: TGTGCCAGCAGTTACTCTACAGCTAGCAATCAGCCCCAGCATTTT
J: TRBJ2-7; D: -; V: TRBV29-1; size: many; CDR3: CSVVWVDTTYEQYF; DNA: TGCAGCGTTGTTTGGGTCGACACAACCTACGAGCAGTACTTC
J: TRBJ2-1; D: TRBD1; V: TRBV7-2; size: -; CDR3: CASSLSPGQGGRNEQFF; DNA: TGTGCCAGCAGCTTATCCCCAGGACAGGGGGGTCGCAATGAGCAGTTCTTC
J: TRBJ2-1; D: TRBD2; V: TRBV19; size: -; CDR3: CASSISGNLNEQFF; DNA: TGTGCCAGTAGTATTAGCGGGAATCTCAATGAGCAGTTCTTC
J: TRBJ2-6; D: TRBD1; V: TRBV7-3; size: -; CDR3: CASSLEGSLGRTGAGANVLTF; DNA: TGTGCCAGCAGCTTAGAGGGGTCGCTGGGAAGGACAGGGGCTGGGGCCAACGTCCTGACTTTC
J: TRBJ2-1; D: -; V: TRBV20-1; size: many; CDR3: CSARDSRGNEQFF; DNA: TGCAGTGCTAGAGATAGTAGGGGAAATGAGCAGTTCTTC
J: TRBJ1-5; D: TRBD1; V: TRBV20-1; size: few; CDR3: CSARGDRGNVNQPQHF; DNA: TGCAGTGCTAGAGGGGACAGGGGGAATGTCAATCAGCCCCAGCATTTT
J: TRBJ1-5; D: -; V: TRBV7-8; size: many; CDR3: CASSLNRPYQPQHF; DNA: TGTGCCAGCAGCTTAAACAGACCCTATCAGCCCCAGCATTTT
J: TRBJ2-3; D: -; V: TRBV27; size: many; CDR3: CASTPRGDGYTDTQYF; DNA: TGTGCCAGCACCCCACGTGGGGACGGATACACAGATACGCAGTATTTT
J: TRBJ2-1; D: -; V: TRBV3-1; size: -; CDR3: CASSQGRWRVF; DNA: TGTGCCAGCAGCCAAGGGAGGTGGAGGGTCTTC
J: TRBJ1-1; D: TRBD1; V: TRBV5-1; size: many; CDR3: CASSLEPLTGGFEAFF; DNA: TGCGCCAGCAGCTTGGAACCCCTGACAGGGGGCTTTGAAGCTTTCTTT
J: TRBJ1-1; D: TRBD1; V: TRBV11-3; size: -; CDR3: CASTPLATGGGAFF; DNA: TGTGCCAGCACCCCTCTCGCGACAGGGGGGGGAGCTTTCTTT